This T cell receptor beta chain is from a study of blood T cells in healthy people across ages (dated by TCRdb to between 2015 and 2016). Broadly, across the study: Template switching captured roughly one uniquely barcoded TCR beta cDNA molecule per two T cells in model experiments. To track age-related changes in TCR beta repertoire diversity, the study relied on deep sequencing normalized with unique cDNA molecular identifiers. The donors were split into four age groups: young (average about 15 years), middle-aged (39), aged (62) and long-lived (more than 80). To avoid experimental bias, donors of different ages were randomly spread across the sequencing lanes. For two donors (one aged 18 to 30 and one aged 80 or older), the study analyzed two additional independent replicas of 1 million unique cDNA reads from the same blood draw. General study outcomes and caveats: Estimates of total diversity based on one million sequenced T cells were considered lower bounds and underestimates. Bulk unsorted PBMC profiling prevented conclusive comparison of naive and antigen-experienced compartments. Observed TCR beta diversity correlated strongly with the percentage of naive T cells measured by flow cytometry. Compared with the aged group, the long-lived group had more naive CD4+ T cells, fewer expanded clones and increased TCR diversity, suggesting age selection. Donor CMV infection status was unknown, potentially confounding age-related changes in expanded clonotypes. As age increased, observed TCR beta diversity per million T cells dropped in a roughly linear way, and a significant reduction was already evident by age roughly 40.

As to this clonotype: The antigen it binds to is not known. Compared with germline, one end of the junction differs, possibly owing to a read error.

Library construction relied on 5' RACE. TCRdb shows the sequencer as Illumina HiSeq 2500. The second PCR ran for about 6 to 11 cycles and used a J-beta primer mix along with a sample-barcoded 5' primer. Each TCR beta cDNA molecule received a unique molecular identifier from a template-switch 5' adaptor carrying 12 random nucleotides. At least 2.5 million CDR3-containing paired-end reads were obtained from each sample. All of the RNA was converted into first-strand cDNA using the Mint cDNA synthesis kit, with a TRBC-specific oligonucleotide serving as the primer. After uracil-DNA glycosylase treatment, a first 18-cycle PCR used universal primers M1SS and BC2_uni_R on all cDNA. The original pipeline was this. Normalization of each sample was performed by random selection of 1 million high-quality reads, each carrying a distinct molecular identifier. Instead of being binned into consensus sequences, reads that shared molecular identifiers were thrown out. CDR3 identification, clonotype clustering and error correction used MiTCR with a Q25 quality threshold and the strictest error-elimination algorithm. A nonparametric unseen species model with Euler transformation was used to estimate a lower bound on total TCR beta diversity. In TCRdb, the public reads were trimmed at Q25 with fastp and aligned with MiXCR, with productive beta chains retained. Every distinct CDR3 protein forms one entry, paired with its most common genes and DNA. It is TCRdb's table, rather than the study itself, that gives the V and J calls and clone size. This sample gives approximately 1,000,000 distinct CDR3 sequences in total; 40% to 45% of them show up just once. The top ten clonotypes cover approximately 17% of the sample.

Donors were 40 or so systemically healthy Caucasian individuals from Russia aged roughly 6 to 100 years. Each donor gave about 9.8 milliliters of peripheral blood, drawn into EDTA-treated Vacutainer tubes. Ficoll-Paque density-gradient centrifugation was used to isolate PBMCs, with at least 6.5 million per sample. Trizol reagent was used to extract total RNA from the PBMCs, yielding at least 5 micrograms per sample. The percentages of naive CD45RAhigh/CD27high T cells were determined by flow cytometry on a PBMC aliquot from every donor. The CDR3 sequence holds 14 residues, the cysteine and phenylalanine included. The entry retains the CDR3 DNA only, 42 bases that are in frame from base 1. The germline V gene supplies CDR1 SGDLS and CDR2 YYNGEE.

The TCR was taken from a woman aged 55-70 years in good health. The receptor chain draws on TRBV9 and TRBJ1-2; matching of 5 bases hints at TRBD1 as the D gene. The sample taken for sequencing was blood. The CDR3: CASSRETGTLGHTF. The nucleotide sequence reads TGTGCCAGCAGCAGGGAAACCGGGACGCTTGGCCACACCTTC.